The next 25 T cell receptor beta chains were all read from a single sample in a study of T cell repertoires in cytomegalovirus infection. MiXCR was run by TCRdb on the reads, yielding one entry per CDR3 protein. Altogether 750,000 to 900,000 distinct CDR3 sequences are present, 29% being singletons, with the ten largest covering about an eighth. For these TCRs, the target antigens are not known. The sequences come from cultured CD8+ T cells from PBMCs, collected from culture after CMV antigen stimulation. The receptors here all came from a human donor in good health (CMV status not recorded). Some clones in this sample may be carry-over from other donors' samples.

V usage is TRBV11-2 and J usage is TRBJ2-1, with TRBD1 identical over 7 bases. J gave up 2 bases and V 6 bases, and 7 bases lay outside the gene matches. The CDR3 length is 15 residues. CDR1 is SGHAT, CDR2 FQNNGV, per germline. In nucleotides, the CDR3 is TGTGCCAGCAGAAAACAGGGGTTACCCTACAATGAGCAGTTCTTC. This sequence encodes CASRKQGLPYNEQFF.

Many counts were recorded for this clonotype. The junction and the germline gene differ at one end; a read error may be behind it. The genes are TRBV27 and TRBJ1-2; 9 nucleotides agree with TRBD1. The germline V gene has CDR1 MNHEY and CDR2 SMNVEV (reference sequence). The length of the CDR3 is 14 residues. This chain's CDR3 is CASSLSGTGNGYTF. CDR3 sequence (DNA): TGTGCCAGCAGCTTATCTGGGACAGGGAATGGCTACACCTTC.

This clonotype was observed many times. At one end, the junction sequence differs from germline, possibly due to a read error. The chain combines TRBV7-2 with TRBJ2-5; TRBD2 might be the D (6 bases). The germline V gene has CDR1 SGHTA and CDR2 FQGNSA. The CDR3 sequence is 13 residues long. The DNA for the CDR3 is TGTGCCAGCAGCTTAGAAGCCAATCCGGGAGCGACATTC. It translates to CASSLEANPGATF.

The CDR3, as DNA: TGTGCCAGCAGTTGGGGACTAGCGGGGGGCTACAATGAGCAGTTCTTC. It codes for CASSWGLAGGYNEQFF. This chain uses TRBV27 with TRBJ2-1, with 15 bases lining up with TRBD2. The CDR3 sequence is 16 residues long. The germline gives CDR1 MNHEY, CDR2 SMNVEV (reference sequence). V lost 4 bases to trimming and J lost 3 bases; unmatched junction nucleotides: 1.

This clonotype was observed at least ten times. The chain links TRBV7-2 to TRBJ2-1, with 11 bases fitting TRBD2. In germline, CDR1 is SGHTA, CDR2 FQGNSA. This CDR3 region has 17 residues. Trimming at V came to 2 bases and at J to 1 base, leaving 4 bases not matched to a gene. The CDR3 spells CASSLSLAGGSYNEQFF. CDR3 bases: TGTGCCAGCAGCTTAAGCCTAGCGGGGGGTTCCTACAATGAGCAGTTCTTC.

The table lists this clonotype with a few counts. The rearrangement joins TRBV19 to TRBJ2-5; maybe TRBD2 (6 bases). V was trimmed by 0 bases and J by 5 bases, leaving 13 bases between them. The CDR3 spans 15 residues. Germline V CDR1 and CDR2: LNHDA, SQIVND (reference sequence). This CDR3 is CASSIDQEGLETQYF. The CDR3 DNA reads TGTGCCAGTAGTATAGATCAGGAGGGTTTGGAGACCCAGTACTTC.

The chain recombines TRBV6-6 with TRBJ1-1; 10 nucleotides match TRBD1. V gave up 5 bases and J gave up 5 bases; unmatched junction bases: 8. The length of the CDR3 is 15 residues. Looked up from germline, CDR1 is MNHNY and CDR2 is SVGAGI (reference sequence). For the CDR3, the DNA is TGTGCCAGCAGTGAGAGACAGGGGGCGCGGACTGAAGCTTTCTTT. Translated, it gives CASSERQGARTEAFF.

There are many counts of this clonotype. The chain employs TRBV4-1 and TRBJ2-2, with D possibly TRBD1 on 7 matching bases. Germline V gene lookup returns CDR1 MGHRA and CDR2 YSYEKL. The CDR3 is made up of 15 amino acids. Trimming stripped 2 bases from V and 3 bases from J, with 10 bases between. The CDR3 DNA follows: TGCGCCAGCAGCCAAAGCAGGGGGGACACCGGGGAGCTGTTTTTT. Encoded protein: CASSQSRGDTGELFF.

This clonotype has just a few counts. This chain uses TRBV7-9 with TRBJ1-1; D perhaps matches TRBD1 (6 bases). V lost 5 bases to trimming and J lost 0 bases, with 19 bases between them. This CDR3 is 17 amino acids long. The germline CDR1 and CDR2 sequences are SEHNR and FQNEAQ (reference sequence). CDR3 amino acids: CASSQGGGGRMNTEAFF. The DNA for the CDR3 is TGTGCCAGCAGCCAAGGGGGAGGGGGTAGGATGAACACTGAAGCTTTCTTT.

J is TRBJ1-1 and V is TRBV3-1; D remains unclear. The CDR3 is made up of 13 amino acids. V was pared by 3 bases and J by 0 bases, with 5 bases between. Per germline, CDR1 LGHDT and CDR2 YNNKEL (reference sequence). This CDR3 is CASSHSLNTEAFF. DNA for the CDR3: TGTGCCAGCAGCCACTCACTGAACACTGAAGCTTTCTTT.

This clonotype was observed a few times. This chain joins TRBV6-1 and TRBJ1-2; tentative D call: TRBD1 (5 bases). The CDR3 sequence is 14 residues long. Germline loops: CDR1 MNHNS, CDR2 SASEGT. V shed 6 bases and J shed 3 bases, with 14 bases lying between them. The CDR3 reads CASRKSGEDYGYTF. CDR3 DNA: TGTGCCAGCAGGAAGTCGGGGGAGGACTATGGCTACACCTTC.

This clonotype was seen a few times. This chain connects TRBV28 to TRBJ1-2; D perhaps matches TRBD1 (5 bases). The CDR3 totals 14 residues. The V gene's germline CDR1 is MDHEN and CDR2 SYDVKM. Trimming stripped 8 bases from V and 0 bases from J, with 13 bases between. CDR3 residues: CASGRGTSNYGYTF. The CDR3 DNA follows: TGTGCCAGCGGGAGAGGGACTTCTAACTATGGCTACACCTTC.

The chain carries TRBV12-3 or TRBV12-4 and TRBJ2-3; 10 bases map to TRBD2. Trimming at V came to 6 bases and at J to 9 bases, leaving 12 bases not matched to a gene. The length of the CDR3 is 15 residues. The CDR3 loop is CASSSTSGVGGTQYF. The DNA of the CDR3 is TGTGCCAGCAGCTCTACTAGCGGGGTTGGTGGAACGCAGTATTTT.

This chain joins TRBV25-1 and TRBJ2-7; tentatively, D is TRBD1 (6 bases). Trimming shortened V by 5 bases and J by 3 bases, and 8 bases separated the two germline ends. Germline CDR1 is MGHDK and CDR2 is SYGVNS. The CDR3 totals 12 residues. This CDR3 is CASSWDNYEQYF. Here the CDR3 DNA reads TGTGCCAGCAGTTGGGACAACTACGAGCAGTACTTC.

V and J are TRBV2 and TRBJ1-1; D is unclear. The V gene's germline CDR1 is SNHLY and CDR2 FYNNEI. V was cut by 2 bases and J by 0 bases, with 16 bases left in between. The CDR3 extends over 17 amino acids. CDR3 sequence (DNA): TGTGCCAGCAGTGAAAGGATCCCGAGCCCCGTGAACACTGAAGCTTTCTTT. Its protein is CASSERIPSPVNTEAFF.

The rearrangement joins TRBV20-1 to TRBJ2-1, with a weak D call TRBD1 (6 bases). The length of the CDR3 is 17 residues. Germline-derived CDR1 and CDR2 are DFQATT and SNEGSKA (reference sequence). V was trimmed by 3 bases and J by 7 bases, leaving 25 bases between them. CDR3 nucleotide sequence: TGCAGTGCTAGTAAGGGTTGGCAGGGGAATGGGTATAATGAGCAGTTCTTC. Translated: CSASKGWQGNGYNEQFF.

This clonotype was seen more than once but under ten times. V usage is TRBV12-3 or TRBV12-4 and J usage is TRBJ2-5, with D unresolved. V was pared by 3 bases and J by 7 bases, with 12 bases between. CDR3 size: 13 residues. The DNA for the CDR3 is TGTGCCAGCAGTTTCCTCGTCCTATGGACCCAGTACTTC. This sequence encodes CASSFLVLWTQYF.

The V call is TRBV6-6, the J call TRBJ1-2, with D perhaps TRBD1 (5 bases). CDR1 MNHNY and CDR2 SVGAGI come from the germline V gene (reference sequence). V was shortened by 2 bases and J by 4 bases, with 23 bases between the two germline ends. The CDR3 is 18 residues long. CDR3 nucleotide sequence: TGTGCCAGCAGTTACCGTACACCTAGGGACGGAATCCTCTATGGCTACACCTTC. Protein product: CASSYRTPRDGILYGYTF.

On this clonotype itself: A much larger clonotype is one base distant, so this may be a read error. The V call is TRBV7-2, the J call TRBJ2-3; TRBD2 matches at 9 bases. Germline V lookup: CDR1 SGHTA, CDR2 FQGNSA. V lost 8 bases to trimming and J lost 9 bases; unmatched junction nucleotides: 21. This CDR3 has 17 amino acids. CDR3 sequence reads: CASGWEAGGLSIETQYF. CDR3 DNA: TGTGCCAGCGGCTGGGAAGCGGGGGGTCTTTCCATAGAAACGCAGTATTTT.

The rearrangement joins TRBV28 to TRBJ1-3, with 7 bases identical to TRBD1. The CDR3 extends over 14 amino acids. The ends lost 5 bases at V and 8 bases at J; junction bases unmatched: 9. Per the germline V gene, CDR1 is MDHEN and CDR2 is SYDVKM. The CDR3 bases are TGTGCCAGCAGTATCGACAGGGTGACCGACACCATATATTTT. It codes for CASSIDRVTDTIYF. Looking up the rest from reference TRBV28 and TRBJ1-3 gives the full variable domain: DVKVTQSSRYLVKRTGEKVFLECVQDMDHENMFWYRQDPGLGLRLIYFSYDVKMKEKGDIPEGYSVSREKKERFSLILESASTNQTSMYLCASSIDRVTDTIYFGEGSWLTVV.

V gene TRBV20-1 combines with J gene TRBJ2-4, with D uncertain. The CDR3 is 13 amino acids. From germline, CDR1 is DFQATT and CDR2 SNEGSKA (reference sequence). V lost 4 bases, J lost 0 bases, and 7 bases lay in between. The CDR3 reads CSAKELAKNIQYF. The CDR3 DNA follows: TGCAGTGCTAAAGAGCTAGCCAAAAACATTCAGTACTTC.

The J gene is TRBJ2-7, the V gene TRBV12-3 or TRBV12-4; 8 bases agree with TRBD2. The J segment lost 3 bases and the V segment lost 4 bases, leaving 5 bases of the junction unmatched. This CDR3 has 14 residues. The CDR3 loop reads CASSSGGDFYEQYF. CDR3 DNA sequence: TGTGCCAGCAGTTCGGGAGGGGACTTCTACGAGCAGTACTTC.

The sample holds a few counts of this clonotype. The chain couples TRBV13 to TRBJ1-1; no clear D. CDR3 length: 14 residues. Germline CDR1 PRHDT, CDR2 FYEKMQ (reference sequence). Trimming stripped 1 base from V and 3 bases from J, with 9 bases between. CDR3 loop: CASSLAVSYTEAFF. For the CDR3, the DNA is TGTGCCAGCAGCTTAGCGGTAAGCTACACTGAAGCTTTCTTT.

The chain joins TRBV12-3 or TRBV12-4 to TRBJ1-3; D is unclear. The CDR3 spans 16 residues. Trimming removed 8 bases from V and 0 bases from J, with 17 bases in between. The DNA for the CDR3 is TGTGCCAGCCCCCCGCGTCACGAGTACTCTGGAAACACCATATATTTT. Translated, it gives CASPPRHEYSGNTIYF.

The chain is built from TRBV5-1 and TRBJ1-1; TRBD1 matches at 7 bases. The CDR3 loop spans 13 amino acids. V was clipped by 6 bases and J by 1 base; unmatched bases: 3. Germline lookup yields CDR1 SGHRS and CDR2 YFSETQ. The CDR3 reads CASTQGGNTEAFF. CDR3 in DNA: TGCGCCAGCACCCAGGGGGGGAACACTGAAGCTTTCTTT.